This record concerns one T cell receptor beta chain sequence. This entry belongs to a study of OX40 agonist ivuxolimab in advanced cancers. Study as a whole: Administration of intravenous ivuxolimab to patients occurred every 2 weeks at 0.01 to 10 mg/kg.

The data were produced by immunoSEQ multiplex PCR, yet TCRdb's version contains in-frame clones alone and is incomplete. The table includes 60,000 or so clones, around nine tenths detected once. CDR1 is SGHNT, CDR2 YENEEA, per germline. This CDR3 comprises 15 residues. V lost 3 bases and J 2 bases, leaving 11 bases between the germline ends. Blood got drawn at baseline, again on cycle 4 day 1, and then on cycle 7 day 1. The TCR was taken from an adult with an advanced solid tumor such as melanoma, head and neck, liver or kidney cancer. The chain combines TRBV11-3 with TRBJ2-1; the D is unclear. Source: CD4+ or CD8+ T cells sorted from blood, taken in a trial of the OX40 agonist ivuxolimab. The CDR3 DNA is TGTGCCAGCAGCTTCGGGCGGTCTGCCTACAATGAGCAGTTCTTC. The encoded protein is CASSFGRSAYNEQFF.